This T cell receptor beta chain comes out of a study of cytomegalovirus exposure and HLA in healthy donors. This clone showed up just a few times. V lost 1 base to trimming and J lost 2 bases, with 8 bases between them. The CDR3 is 14 residues long. Germline V lookup: CDR1 MGHRA, CDR2 YSYEKL. Primers for the PCR totalled 60 Vbeta and 13 Jbeta. This table comes from immunoSEQ multiplex PCR, and its TCRdb copy is limited to in-frame clones, with some not included. This table has some 84,000 clones, around 74% appearing once. Specimen: PBMCs. This chain connects TRBV4-1 to TRBJ1-2; D not certain. This TCR was sampled from a boy aged 10-17 years in good health and CMV-seronegative. CDR3: CASSQVTGNYGYTF. DNA of the CDR3: TGCGCCAGCAGCCAAGTAACGGGGAACTATGGCTACACCTTC.